The 26 T cell receptor beta chains reported below all come from one sample, sequenced in a study of cytotoxic CD8 clonotypes in ibrutinib-treated CLL. The table came from immunoSEQ multiplex PCR; TCRdb's copy has only in-frame clones and leaves some out. The sample carries about 310,000 clones, more than 65% recorded once. The specimen comprised PBMCs, sampled before ibrutinib treatment. The source of these receptors is a human donor with chronic lymphocytic leukemia.

The chain carries TRBV5-4 and TRBJ2-7, with 9 bases lining up with TRBD2. Germline lookup yields CDR1 SGHNT and CDR2 YYREEE (reference sequence). Trimming at V came to 0 bases and at J to 6 bases, leaving 7 bases not matched to a gene. CDR3 length: 15 amino acids. The CDR3 is CASSLGREGPREQYF. Here the CDR3 DNA reads TGTGCCAGCAGCTTGGGGCGGGAGGGCCCCCGCGAGCAGTACTTC.

The V and J genes are TRBV19 and TRBJ2-6; D is unclear. Deletions cut 6 bases from V and 0 bases from J, with 12 bases between. This CDR3 contains 16 residues. Germline lookup yields CDR1 LNHDA and CDR2 SQIVND (reference sequence). The CDR3 nucleotides read TGTGCCAGTAGGACCCAAGTTAACTCTGGGGCCAACGTCCTGACTTTC. Protein sequence: CASRTQVNSGANVLTF.

This chain links TRBV5-8 with TRBJ1-5; D remains unclear. The CDR3 covers 12 residues. Trimming left V 4 bases short and J 4 bases short, with 6 bases between. Per germline, CDR1 SGHTS and CDR2 YDEGEE. CDR3 in DNA: TGTGCCAGCAGCCGATTTAATCAGCCCCAGCATTTT. This codes for CASSRFNQPQHF.

The chain combines TRBV6-1 with TRBJ1-2, with 7 nucleotides matching TRBD1. With 5 bases clipped from V and 2 bases from J, the junction kept 8 bases outside the gene matches. Per germline, CDR1 MNHNS and CDR2 SASEGT. This CDR3 is built from 15 residues. The DNA for the CDR3 is TGTGCCAGCAGTAAACTGACACAGGGGAACTATGGCTACACCTTC. This codes for CASSKLTQGNYGYTF.

The V and J genes are TRBV6-1 and TRBJ2-3, with D perhaps matching TRBD1 or TRBD2 (5 bases each). The CDR3 runs 13 residues. Germline V gives CDR1 MNHNS, CDR2 SASEGT. Trimming left V 5 bases short and J 5 bases short, with 11 bases between. CDR3 DNA sequence: TGTGCCAGCAGTCTTGGGGCGGGAGATACGCAGTATTTT. Amino acid sequence: CASSLGAGDTQYF.

In DNA form, the CDR3 reads TGTGCCAGCTCCGCGCAATTTAACAGGGGCGCCATGGGCTACGAGCAGTACTTC. Its translation: CASSAQFNRGAMGYEQYF. The V call is TRBV18, the J call TRBJ2-7; 7 nucleotides align to TRBD1. With 6 bases clipped from V and 3 bases from J, the junction kept 20 bases outside the gene matches. The CDR3 runs to 18 residues. Germline CDR1 and CDR2: KGHSH and LQKENI.

On this clone: Other DNA sequences from this sample encode an identical CDR3 as well. J is TRBJ2-7 and V is TRBV14; 14 bases agree with TRBD2. Germline trimming cut 4 bases from V and 4 bases from J; bases unmatched to any gene: 0. This CDR3 comprises 14 residues. Germline CDR1 is SGHDN and CDR2 is FVKESK. CDR3 nucleotides: TGTGCCAGCAGCCGACTAGCGGGAGGGTACGAGCAGTACTTC. Amino acids: CASSRLAGGYEQYF.

This chain uses TRBV5-4 with TRBJ2-5, with D possibly TRBD1 on 6 matching bases. The CDR3 is made up of 14 amino acids. Germline CDR1 reads SGHNT; CDR2 reads YYREEE (reference sequence). V shed 4 bases and J shed 0 bases, with 10 bases lying between them. The CDR3 loop reads CASSVTGNQETQYF. CDR3 nucleotide sequence: TGTGCCAGCAGCGTGACAGGAAACCAAGAGACCCAGTACTTC. Looking up the rest from reference TRBV5-4 and TRBJ2-5 gives the full variable domain: ETGVTQSPTHLIKTRGQQVTLRCSSQSGHNTVSWYQQALGQGPQFIFQYYREEENGRGNFPPRFSGLQFPNYSSELNVNALELDDSALYLCASSVTGNQETQYFGPGTRLLVL.

The V call is TRBV30, the J call TRBJ1-6, with 10 bases aligning to TRBD1. V lost 3 bases to trimming and J lost 9 bases; unmatched junction nucleotides: 20. This CDR3 is 19 amino acids long. Germline V lookup: CDR1 GTSNPN, CDR2 SVGIG (reference sequence). CDR3 protein: CAWSTLPGQGPTISSPLHF. The CDR3 DNA is TGTGCCTGGAGCACCCTACCGGGACAGGGGCCCACTATTTCTTCACCCCTCCACTTT.

The chain employs TRBV30 and TRBJ2-5, with 14 bases that match TRBD2. Germline values: CDR1 GTSNPN, CDR2 SVGIG (reference sequence). This CDR3 contains 17 residues. J gave up 4 bases and V 0 bases, and 7 bases lay outside the gene matches. In DNA, the CDR3 is TGTGCCTGGAGTGTCGGGACTAGCGGGAGCATTGGAGAGACCCAGTACTTC. Translated: CAWSVGTSGSIGETQYF.

The V call is TRBV30, the J call TRBJ2-7; D remains ambiguous. CDR1 and CDR2 from the germline V gene are GTSNPN and SVGIG (reference sequence). V lost 1 base and J 6 bases, leaving 7 bases between the germline ends. The CDR3 is made up of 11 amino acids. The DNA of the CDR3 is TGTGCCTGGAGTGGAAGCGCCGAGCAGTACTTC. Its translation: CAWSGSAEQYF. Complete variable domain (other parts from reference TRBV30 and TRBJ2-7): SQTIHQWPATLVQPVGSPLSLECTVEGTSNPNLYWYRQAAGRGLQLLFYSVGIGQISSEVPQNLSASRPQDRQFILSSKKLLLSDSGFYLCAWSGSAEQYFGPGTRLTVT.

V gene TRBV11-2 combines with J gene TRBJ2-7, with 8 bases aligning to TRBD1. This CDR3 has 14 amino acids. V lost 1 base and J lost 3; bases outside the gene matches: 2. CDR1 and CDR2 from the germline V gene are SGHAT and FQNNGV. CDR3 residues: CASSLATGGYEQYF. In nucleotides, the CDR3 is TGTGCCAGCAGCTTAGCTACAGGGGGCTACGAGCAGTACTTC.

This clone was observed a few times. The chain is built from TRBV7-9 and TRBJ1-1; weak D call: TRBD1 (6 bases). Germline assignment: CDR1 SEHNR and CDR2 FQNEAQ (reference sequence). The germline V and J ends were trimmed by 5 bases and 7 bases, with 14 bases remaining between them. The CDR3 runs to 13 residues. The CDR3 region has the DNA TGTGCCAGCAGCCGAAATACAGGGAGTGAAGCTTTCTTT. Protein sequence: CASSRNTGSEAFF.

The V gene is TRBV5-1, the J gene TRBJ2-7; the D gene is possibly TRBD2 (6 bases). The CDR3 has 14 amino acids. Germline CDR1 reads SGHRS; CDR2 reads YFSETQ. Trimming removed 3 bases at V and 2 bases at J, with 12 bases between. In DNA form, the CDR3 reads TGCGCCAGCAGCTACCGGGCGGGAACCTACGAGCAGTACTTC. Its protein product is CASSYRAGTYEQYF. The full variable domain, completed using reference TRBV5-1 and TRBJ2-7, is KAGVTQTPRYLIKTRGQQVTLSCSPISGHRSVSWYQQTPGQGLQFLFEYFSETQRNKGNFPGRFSGRQFSNSRSEMNVSTLELGDSALYLCASSYRAGTYEQYFGPGTRLTVT.

CDR3 sequence reads: CSGSSSGTTDTQYF. The CDR3 DNA reads TGCAGCGGGTCCTCTTCAGGGACGACAGATACGCAGTATTTT. The chain links TRBV29-1 to TRBJ2-3; D may match TRBD1 or TRBD2 (5 bases each). The CDR3 has 14 amino acids. Germline lookup yields CDR1 SQVTM and CDR2 ANQGSEA. V was shortened by 7 bases and J by 3 bases, with 17 bases between the two germline ends.

V usage is TRBV4-1 and J usage is TRBJ1-5, with unresolved D. This CDR3 contains 17 residues. V was shortened by 1 base and J by 0 bases, with 13 bases between the two germline ends. CDR1 and CDR2 (germline): MGHRA, YSYEKL. CDR3 residues: CASSQGPAVGSNQPQHF. The CDR3 DNA reads TGCGCCAGCAGCCAAGGGCCAGCGGTTGGTAGCAATCAGCCCCAGCATTTT.

The V call is TRBV2, the J call TRBJ2-1; 9 nucleotides agree with TRBD2. Germline V gene sequence: CDR1 SNHLY, CDR2 FYNNEI. V was clipped by 6 bases and J by 10 bases; unmatched bases: 19. CDR3 length: 17 residues. The CDR3 loop is CASRTWGLAEGQSEQFF. DNA for the CDR3: TGTGCCAGCAGAACTTGGGGACTAGCAGAAGGGCAGTCGGAGCAGTTCTTC.

The chain carries TRBV7-2 and TRBJ2-1, with 9 bases aligning to TRBD2. The CDR3 covers 17 residues. Germline-derived CDR1 and CDR2 are SGHTA and FQGNSA. J gave up 6 bases and V 2 bases, and 11 bases lay outside the gene matches. CDR3 sequence reads: CASSLWPQREDFNEQFF. In DNA, the CDR3 is TGTGCCAGCAGCTTATGGCCTCAGCGGGAGGATTTCAATGAGCAGTTCTTC.

The chain has TRBV5-8 and TRBJ1-1, with TRBD1 matching over 7 bases. The trim removed 3 bases at V and 8 bases at J, leaving 7 bases unmatched. CDR1 is SGHTS, CDR2 YDEGEE, per germline. This CDR3 spans 13 amino acids. The CDR3 loop reads CASSYSRGSEAFF. CDR3 DNA sequence: TGTGCCAGCAGCTACTCCAGGGGGAGCGAAGCTTTCTTT.

The chain recombines TRBV18 with TRBJ2-7; 11 bases line up with TRBD1. The CDR3 totals 15 residues. The ends lost 3 bases at V and 4 bases at J; junction bases unmatched: 5. CDR1 is KGHSH, CDR2 LQKENI, per germline. DNA for the CDR3: TGTGCCAGCTCACCTGGACAGGGGGCGATTTACGAGCAGTACTTC. Its protein is CASSPGQGAIYEQYF.

The chain employs TRBV5-1 and TRBJ2-2; D remains unclear. V was shortened by 3 bases and J by 7 bases, with 13 bases between the two germline ends. From germline, CDR1 is SGHRS and CDR2 YFSETQ. The CDR3 runs to 14 residues. CDR3 DNA sequence: TGCGCCAGCAGCTCCCCCGGCCGATACGGGGAGCTGTTTTTT. It specifies CASSSPGRYGELFF.

V gene TRBV5-1 combines with J gene TRBJ2-7, with TRBD2 matching 10 bases. Trimming at V came to 2 bases and at J to 5 bases, leaving 4 bases not matched to a gene. This CDR3 is built from 14 residues. Germline V CDR1 and CDR2: SGHRS, YFSETQ. The CDR3 DNA sequence: TGCGCCAGCAGCTTTAGCGGGAGGCTGGACGAGCAGTACTTC. Amino acid sequence: CASSFSGRLDEQYF.

This clone came up once. The chain recombines TRBV18 with TRBJ2-7; 8 nucleotides align to TRBD1. After removal of 1 base from V and 9 bases from J, the junction contained 8 bases not matched to a gene. The CDR3 runs to 14 residues. Germline CDR1 is KGHSH and CDR2 is LQKENI. CDR3 region: CASSPHAGGDGQYF. DNA for the CDR3: TGTGCCAGCTCACCACACGCAGGGGGCGACGGGCAGTACTTC.

The V gene is TRBV7-3, the J gene TRBJ1-3; weak D call: TRBD1 (6 bases). Trimming stripped 5 bases from V and 0 bases from J, with 14 bases between. The germline CDR1 and CDR2 sequences are SGHTA and FQGTGA. CDR3 size: 16 residues. The CDR3 nucleotides are TGTGCCAGCAGCGGTCGGGACACCTTCTCTGGAAACACCATATATTTT. The encoded protein is CASSGRDTFSGNTIYF.

The chain links TRBV11-2 to TRBJ2-1, with 10 bases identical to TRBD2. V lost 5 bases, J lost 8 bases, and 9 bases stayed unmatched. In germline, CDR1 is SGHAT, CDR2 FQNNGV. The CDR3 totals 15 residues. CDR3 sequence reads: CASSRTSGDMDEQFF. CDR3 coding DNA: TGTGCCAGCAGCAGGACTAGCGGCGATATGGATGAGCAGTTCTTC.

The gene calls are TRBV27 and TRBJ2-3; TRBD1 or TRBD2 may be the D gene (5 bases each). V shed 6 bases and J shed 11 bases, with 21 bases lying between them. The V gene's germline CDR1 is MNHEY and CDR2 SMNVEV (reference sequence). The CDR3 extends over 14 amino acids. The chain's CDR3 is CASRPSSGGRWQYF. CDR3 bases: TGTGCCAGCAGGCCCTCTAGTGGGGGTAGGTGGCAGTATTTT.